A selection of T cell receptor beta chains follows, all from one sample in a study of shared clonotypes between healthy human individuals. Only in-frame clones appear in the TCRdb table, and some are missing; sequencing was by immunoSEQ multiplex PCR. Seen here are 800,000 to 950,000 clones, approximately 97% observed once, and the top ten hold about 0.25%. Specimen: naive CD8+ T cells sorted from blood. The receptors were gathered from a man aged 25 to 40 in good health. CDR3s include the opening cysteine and the closing phenylalanine or tryptophan. Each record gives: clone size, V gene, J gene, D gene, CDR3 DNA, CDR3 protein. A D gene is named only where the DNA matches it firmly. Clone size is stated in some rows and not others, as once, few, many or a class when expanded.

>.|TRBV30|TRBJ2-2|.
TGTGCCTGGAGCGTGGCAGGAAACACCGGGGAGCTGTTTTTT
CAWSVAGNTGELFF
>.|TRBV5-4|TRBJ2-5|TRBD2
TGTGCCAGCAGCGGATTCACACTTAGCGGGCACGGGTCGGAGACCCAGTACTTC
CASSGFTLSGHGSETQYF
>.|TRBV9|TRBJ1-3|.
TGTGCCAGCAGTCCCTTCCGAGGTTGGAGGTCTGGAAACACCATATATTTT
CASSPFRGWRSGNTIYF
>.|TRBV10-1|TRBJ2-1|.
TGCGCCAGCAGTGAGGCCCGAAAGGCCTACAATGAGCAGTTCTTC
CASSEARKAYNEQFF
>.|TRBV7-9|TRBJ2-7|.
TGTGCCAGCAGCTTAGCCGACAGTAGGGCCTACGAGCAGTACTTC
CASSLADSRAYEQYF
>.|TRBV6-1|TRBJ2-7|.
TGTGCCGTCACAGGGCGATTCTACTACGAGCAGTACTTC
CAVTGRFYYEQYF
>.|TRBV4-1|TRBJ1-4|.
TGCGCCAGCAGCCCCCAGGAGTGGAATGAAAAACTGTTTTTT
CASSPQEWNEKLFF
>.|TRBV7-9|TRBJ1-1|TRBD1
TGTGCCAGCGGCAGGGGGGATGAAGCTTTCTTT
CASGRGDEAFF
>.|TRBV30|TRBJ2-2|.
TGTGCCTGGAGTGGAGTCCCGCCCGGGGAGCTGTTTTTT
CAWSGVPPGELFF
>.|TRBV7-9|TRBJ2-1|TRBD2
TGTGCCAGCAGCCCGGGACTAGCGACACAGTTCTTC
CASSPGLATQFF
>once|TRBV7-9|TRBJ1-1|.
TGTGCCAGCAGCCCAGCAGGAGAGAACACTGAAGCTTTCTTT
CASSPAGENTEAFF
>.|TRBV28|TRBJ1-2|.
TGTGCCAGCAGTTTTATGGCAGGAGCTTTAGATGGCTACACCTTC
CASSFMAGALDGYTF